This T cell receptor beta chain was sequenced for a study of blood T cell repertoires in COVID-19. At the level of the study: Acute-phase and convalescent COVID-19 samples originated in the United States, Italy and Spain. Sample material is recorded as cDNA or gDNA derived from T cells, B-cell-depleted T cells, or PBMCs.

Trimming took 2 bases from V and 6 from J, leaving 9 bases between them. The CDR3 is 13 residues long. The germline gives CDR1 SGHRS, CDR2 YFSETQ. Per the original methods: Amplification of reference gene primers provided the estimated nucleated cell counts. This table comes from immunoSEQ multiplex PCR, and its TCRdb copy is limited to in-frame clones, with some not included. Clone size and V and J calls were adopted from that table, with D and trimming inferred from the DNA. This table has 270,000 or so clones, approximately 85% appearing once. J is TRBJ2-4 and V is TRBV5-1, with D perhaps matching TRBD1 (6 bases). The sequence was collected from a human donor in a cohort sampled during active COVID-19. The specimen sequenced was peripheral blood. The CDR3: CASSFRGGNIQYF. CDR3 coding DNA: TGCGCCAGCAGCTTTAGAGGGGGAAACATTCAGTACTTC.